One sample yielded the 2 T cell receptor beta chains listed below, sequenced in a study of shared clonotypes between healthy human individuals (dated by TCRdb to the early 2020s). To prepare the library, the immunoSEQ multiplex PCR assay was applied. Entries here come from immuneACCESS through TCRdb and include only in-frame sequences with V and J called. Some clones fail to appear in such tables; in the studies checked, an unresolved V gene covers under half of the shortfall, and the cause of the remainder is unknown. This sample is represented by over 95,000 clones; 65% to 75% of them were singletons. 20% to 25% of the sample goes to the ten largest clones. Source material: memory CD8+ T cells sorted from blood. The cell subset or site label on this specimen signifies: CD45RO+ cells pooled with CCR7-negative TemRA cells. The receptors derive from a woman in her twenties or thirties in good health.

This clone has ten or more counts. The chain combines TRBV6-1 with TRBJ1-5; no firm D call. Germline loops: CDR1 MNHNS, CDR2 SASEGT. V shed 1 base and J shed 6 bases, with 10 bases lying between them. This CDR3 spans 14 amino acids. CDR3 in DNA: TGTGCCAGCAGTGAAGTTTGGGGTAGTCAGCCCCAGCATTTT. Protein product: CASSEVWGSQPQHF.

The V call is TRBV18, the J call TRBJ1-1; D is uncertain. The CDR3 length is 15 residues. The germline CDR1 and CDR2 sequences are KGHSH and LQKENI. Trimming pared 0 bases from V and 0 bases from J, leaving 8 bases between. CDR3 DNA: TGTGCCAGCTCACCACCCCCAGGCATGAACACTGAAGCTTTCTTT. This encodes CASSPPPGMNTEAFF.